The 30 T cell receptor beta chains below were found in one sample sequenced in a study of T cell changes during pregnancy in multiple sclerosis. Clones were sequenced by immunoSEQ multiplex PCR, and TCRdb holds only the in-frame ones, with some missing. The profile shows some 39,000 clones, about nine tenths of them singletons. Material: CD4+ T cells from peripheral blood mononuclear cells, obtained in the third trimester of pregnancy. Receptors originate from a female donor in good health, enrolled as a control in a pregnancy study.

This clone was observed a few times. V and J are TRBV14 and TRBJ1-1, with a possible D match to TRBD1 (6 bases). The germline CDR1 and CDR2 sequences are SGHDN and FVKESK. The germline V and J ends were trimmed by 4 bases and 1 base, with 7 bases remaining between them. The length of the CDR3 is 13 residues. CDR3 in DNA: TGTGCCAGCAGCCTACAGGGGAACACTGAAGCTTTCTTT. It translates to CASSLQGNTEAFF.

The chain is built from TRBV2 and TRBJ2-6; 8 bases align to TRBD1. CDR1 is SNHLY, CDR2 FYNNEI, per germline. This CDR3 region has 17 residues. V was clipped by 6 bases and J by 1 base; unmatched bases: 8. CDR3 DNA: TGTGCCAGCAGGGTGGACAGGGAGCGATCTGGGGCCAACGTCCTGACTTTC. Its translation is CASRVDRERSGANVLTF.

The chain links TRBV6-1 to TRBJ2-7; D might be TRBD2 (5 bases). Trimming pared 6 bases from V and 4 bases from J, leaving 16 bases between. Germline V gene lookup returns CDR1 MNHNS and CDR2 SASEGT. CDR3 length: 14 residues. The CDR3, as DNA: TGTGCCAGCAGGTGGGAGTGGGAGACTTACGAGCAGTACTTC. Protein: CASRWEWETYEQYF.

This clone was detected a few times. CDR3 loop: CAWRQGNTGELFF. In DNA form, the CDR3 reads TGTGCCTGGAGACAGGGGAACACCGGGGAGCTGTTTTTT. The rearrangement links TRBV30 to TRBJ2-2; D is possibly TRBD1 (6 bases). Germline CDR1 reads GTSNPN; CDR2 reads SVGIG (reference sequence). This CDR3 contains 13 residues. The V end lost 3 bases, the J end lost 1 base, and 6 bases lay between the germline ends.

V usage is TRBV18 and J usage is TRBJ1-4, with 10 bases lining up with TRBD1. V lost 2 bases, J lost 0 bases, and 3 bases stayed unmatched. This CDR3 has 17 residues. Germline CDR1 reads KGHSH; CDR2 reads LQKENI. The CDR3 sequence: CASSPGQGDTTNEKLFF. CDR3 in DNA: TGTGCCAGCTCACCAGGACAGGGGGATACAACTAATGAAAAACTGTTTTTT.

The V and J genes are TRBV5-5 and TRBJ1-3, with D possibly matching TRBD1 (5 bases). With 0 bases removed from V and 0 bases from J, the gap between germline ends came to 16 bases. This CDR3 comprises 18 residues. Looked up from germline, CDR1 is SGHKS and CDR2 is YYEKEE (reference sequence). This CDR3 reads CASSLAGNVLSSGNTIYF. The CDR3 region has the DNA TGTGCCAGCAGCTTGGCAGGGAATGTCCTTAGCTCTGGAAACACCATATATTTT.

The chain links TRBV9 to TRBJ2-2, with D tentatively TRBD2 (6 bases). Trimming removed 2 bases at V and 3 bases at J, with 11 bases between. CDR1 and CDR2 (germline): SGDLS, YYNGEE. This CDR3 region has 15 residues. CDR3 in amino acids: CASSVAGPDTGELFF. DNA of the CDR3: TGTGCCAGCAGCGTCGCGGGGCCGGACACCGGGGAGCTGTTTTTT.

V usage is TRBV6-5 and J usage is TRBJ1-3; TRBD1 is a possible D gene (5 bases). The CDR3 covers 12 residues. V lost 6 bases and J 3 bases, leaving 6 bases between the germline ends. CDR1 is MNHEY, CDR2 SVGAGI, per germline. This chain's CDR3 is CASSQGGNTIYF. The CDR3 DNA follows: TGTGCCAGCAGCCAGGGTGGAAACACCATATATTTT.

The chain links TRBV4-2 to TRBJ1-1, with D possibly TRBD1 on 6 matching bases. The CDR3 runs to 14 residues. The V gene's germline CDR1 is LGHNA and CDR2 YNFKEQ. Trimming pared 3 bases from V and 6 bases from J, leaving 14 bases between. The CDR3 DNA reads as TGTGCCAGCAGCCACCTACAGGGAAAGCCTGAAGCTTTCTTT. The encoded protein is CASSHLQGKPEAFF.

The chain recombines TRBV11-2 with TRBJ1-1; possibly TRBD1 for D (5 bases). Germline-derived CDR1 and CDR2 are SGHAT and FQNNGV. The CDR3 loop spans 13 amino acids. With 4 bases removed from V and 6 bases from J, the gap between germline ends came to 12 bases. The CDR3 DNA is TGTGCCAGCAGCTCGTCGACAGCCCCTGAAGCTTTCTTT. The encoded protein is CASSSSTAPEAFF.

The CDR3 spells CASSTRQGTAEKLFF. DNA for the CDR3: TGTGCCAGCAGCACCAGACAGGGGACAGCTGAAAAACTGTTTTTT. The rearrangement joins TRBV7-8 to TRBJ1-4, with 8 positions matching TRBD1. CDR1 is SGHVS, CDR2 FQNEAQ, per germline. CDR3 length equals 15 residues. V lost 5 bases, J lost 7 bases, and 9 bases stayed unmatched.

Only one count was recorded for this clone. The rearrangement uses TRBV5-5 and TRBJ2-2; the D gene is possibly TRBD1 (6 bases). The germline V and J ends were trimmed by 2 bases and 0 bases, with 11 bases remaining between them. The CDR3 runs to 16 residues. Germline V gene data show CDR1 as SGHKS and CDR2 as YYEKEE (reference sequence). The CDR3 DNA sequence: TGTGCCAGCAGCTTATTAGGGGGATCGAACACCGGGGAGCTGTTTTTT. This translates into CASSLLGGSNTGELFF.

The V gene is TRBV5-1, the J gene TRBJ2-1; 9 positions agree with TRBD2. Germline V lookup: CDR1 SGHRS, CDR2 YFSETQ. The CDR3 runs 15 residues. The J segment lost 5 bases and the V segment lost 0 bases, leaving 3 bases of the junction unmatched. CDR3 residues: CASSLGPSGDNEQFF. The CDR3 DNA reads as TGCGCCAGCAGCTTGGGCCCTAGCGGGGACAATGAGCAGTTCTTC.

J is TRBJ2-1 and V is TRBV19; D is perhaps TRBD2 (5 bases). This CDR3 region has 15 residues. Per germline, CDR1 LNHDA and CDR2 SQIVND (reference sequence). V was shortened by 7 bases and J by 7 bases, with 20 bases between the two germline ends. The CDR3 DNA follows: TGTGCCAGTAACCCTAGAGAACTCGGCGGGAATGAGCAGTTCTTC. It encodes CASNPRELGGNEQFF.

The genes are TRBV2 and TRBJ1-5; TRBD1 might be the D (6 bases). V lost 1 base, J lost 5 bases, and 12 bases lay in between. The CDR3 spans 15 residues. The germline V gene has CDR1 SNHLY and CDR2 FYNNEI. The CDR3 loop is CASSEGGQAYQPQHF. The CDR3 nucleotides read TGTGCCAGCAGTGAAGGGGGGCAAGCTTATCAGCCCCAGCATTTT.

This clone was seen a handful of times. An end of the junction differs from the germline gene, which may be a read error. The CDR3 DNA sequence: TGTGCTAGCAGCTTAGGTTTCGGGGTAGAGTACGAGCAGTACTTC. This gives the protein CASSLGFGVEYEQYF. V and J are TRBV7-7 and TRBJ2-7, with D perhaps TRBD2 (5 bases). The CDR3 runs 15 residues. Germline CDR1 and CDR2: SSHAT and FNYEAQ (reference sequence).

The gene calls are TRBV6-1 and TRBJ2-1, with 8 bases fitting TRBD2. V was clipped by 3 bases and J by 8 bases; unmatched bases: 9. This CDR3 contains 15 residues. Germline V gene sequence: CDR1 MNHNS, CDR2 SASEGT. The CDR3 loop reads CASSDRGGPVDEQFF. The CDR3 coding sequence is TGTGCCAGCAGTGATCGGGGGGGGCCCGTGGATGAGCAGTTCTTC.

This sequence joins TRBV29-1 and TRBJ2-5, with TRBD2 identical over 12 bases. Trimming took 7 bases from V and 4 from J; bases not matched to a gene: 4. The CDR3 runs 13 residues. Germline CDR1 and CDR2: SQVTM and ANQGSEA. CDR3 sequence (DNA): TGCAGCGCTAGCGGGGGGGCGAGAGAGACCCAGTACTTC. It codes for CSASGGARETQYF.

There are a few counts of this clone. The chain couples TRBV7-2 to TRBJ2-7, with a tentative D call TRBD2 (6 bases). V lost 5 bases to trimming and J lost 0 bases, with 11 bases between them. CDR3 length: 14 residues. Germline values: CDR1 SGHTA, CDR2 FQGNSA. This CDR3 reads CASSGGLRSYEQYF. The CDR3 coding sequence is TGTGCCAGCAGCGGGGGACTCCGCTCCTACGAGCAGTACTTC.

The gene calls are TRBV2 and TRBJ2-7, with a tentative D call TRBD2 (6 bases). The CDR3 length is 13 residues. In germline, CDR1 is SNHLY, CDR2 FYNNEI. V lost 7 bases, J lost 2 bases, and 12 bases lay in between. The CDR3 DNA reads TGTGCCAGCAAGGAGGGACCCACCTACGAGCAGTACTTC. It yields the protein CASKEGPTYEQYF. Supplemented by reference TRBV2 and TRBJ2-7, the full variable domain reads EPEVTQTPSHQVTQMGQEVILRCVPISNHLYFYWYRQILGQKVEFLVSFYNNEISEKSEIFDDQFSVERPDGSNFTLKIRSTKLEDSAMYFCASKEGPTYEQYFGPGTRLTVT.

The chain couples TRBV2 to TRBJ1-1, with D uncertain. The germline V gene has CDR1 SNHLY and CDR2 FYNNEI. This CDR3 is 15 amino acids long. Trimming removed 7 bases from V and 3 bases from J, with 18 bases in between. The DNA of the CDR3 is TGTGCCAGCATCCCCCGCGGGGTCTCGGACACTGAAGCTTTCTTT. Translated: CASIPRGVSDTEAFF.

This sequence joins TRBV5-1 and TRBJ1-1; D uncertain. The CDR3 is 14 residues long. Trimming removed 7 bases at V and 1 base at J, with 14 bases between. Germline V gives CDR1 SGHRS, CDR2 YFSETQ. The CDR3 protein is CASVPVPGNTEAFF. The CDR3 DNA follows: TGCGCCAGCGTCCCAGTGCCGGGGAACACTGAAGCTTTCTTT.

The rearrangement joins TRBV27 to TRBJ1-1; 8 bases are shared with TRBD1. CDR1 is MNHEY and CDR2 is SMNVEV in the germline V gene (reference sequence). The V gene end was trimmed by 6 bases and the J gene end by 4 bases; junction bases not matched to a gene: 7. The CDR3 is made up of 14 amino acids. The CDR3 DNA sequence: TGTGCCAGCAGGCTGAACAGGGGGGGCACTGAAGCTTTCTTT. As protein: CASRLNRGGTEAFF.

The chain is built from TRBV18 and TRBJ2-3, with D maybe TRBD1 (6 bases). Germline V lookup: CDR1 KGHSH, CDR2 LQKENI. The length of the CDR3 is 15 residues. V lost 4 bases to trimming and J lost 2 bases, with 13 bases between them. The CDR3 loop reads CASSRAQGNTDTQYF. The CDR3, as DNA: TGTGCCAGCTCACGCGCACAGGGCAACACAGATACGCAGTATTTT.

The chain has TRBV6-5 and TRBJ2-7; 7 nucleotides line up with TRBD1. CDR3 length equals 14 residues. Trimming removed 0 bases from V and 2 bases from J; junction bases left unmatched: 1. CDR1 and CDR2 from the germline V gene are MNHEY and SVGAGI. The CDR3 DNA is TGTGCCAGCAGTTACTCGACAGGGACCTACGAGCAGTACTTC. The encoded protein is CASSYSTGTYEQYF.

This clone has just one count. The chain recombines TRBV18 with TRBJ2-3; D is unresolved. The CDR3 spans 16 residues. Germline lookup yields CDR1 KGHSH and CDR2 LQKENI. The ends were cut back, 8 bases at V and 0 bases at J, with 18 bases in the middle. The CDR3 bases are TGTGCCAGCACGCCAGGTTATAGATCTAGCACAGATACGCAGTATTTT. It is translated as CASTPGYRSSTDTQYF.

In this sample, this clone turned up once. The CDR3 nucleotides are TGTGCCAGCAAGCAGGGAAGCACCTATAATTCACCCCTCCACTTT. It encodes CASKQGSTYNSPLHF. The V and J genes are TRBV6-5 and TRBJ1-6, with a weak D call TRBD1 (5 bases). Trimming removed 7 bases from V and 2 bases from J, with 12 bases in between. The CDR3 spans 15 residues. Germline lookup yields CDR1 MNHEY and CDR2 SVGAGI.

The V gene is TRBV6-5, the J gene TRBJ1-2, with no clear D. This CDR3 spans 14 amino acids. V lost 0 bases to trimming and J lost 0 bases, with 5 bases between them. CDR1 and CDR2 from the germline V gene are MNHEY and SVGAGI. In DNA, the CDR3 is TGTGCCAGCAGTTACTCAGGAGCTAACTATGGCTACACCTTC. Protein sequence: CASSYSGANYGYTF.

The rearrangement joins TRBV18 to TRBJ2-7, with D possibly being TRBD1 (6 bases). There are 11 residues in the CDR3. Germline CDR1 is KGHSH and CDR2 is LQKENI. V was pared by 4 bases and J by 5 bases, with 6 bases between. As DNA, the CDR3 is TGTGCCAGCTCACAGGGGGACGAGCAGTACTTC. This encodes CASSQGDEQYF.

This sequence joins TRBV27 and TRBJ2-1; TRBD2 matches at 10 bases. V gave up 4 bases and J gave up 0 bases; unmatched junction bases: 3. The CDR3 contains 16 residues. Germline lookup yields CDR1 MNHEY and CDR2 SMNVEV (reference sequence). CDR3 sequence reads: CASSSPSGSSYNEQFF. The CDR3 DNA reads as TGTGCCAGCAGTTCCCCTAGCGGGAGCTCCTACAATGAGCAGTTCTTC.